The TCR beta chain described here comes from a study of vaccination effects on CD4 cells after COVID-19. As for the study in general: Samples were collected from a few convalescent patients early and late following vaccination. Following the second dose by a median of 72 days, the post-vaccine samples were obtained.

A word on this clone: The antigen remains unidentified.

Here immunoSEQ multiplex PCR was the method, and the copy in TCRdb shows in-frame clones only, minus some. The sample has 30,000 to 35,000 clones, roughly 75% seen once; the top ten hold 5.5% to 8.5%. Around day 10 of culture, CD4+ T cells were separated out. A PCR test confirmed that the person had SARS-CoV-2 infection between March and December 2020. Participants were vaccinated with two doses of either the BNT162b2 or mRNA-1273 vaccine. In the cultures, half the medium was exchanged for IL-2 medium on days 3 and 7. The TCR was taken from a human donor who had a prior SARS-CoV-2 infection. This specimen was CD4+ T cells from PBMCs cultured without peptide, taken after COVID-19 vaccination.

CDR3 residues: CASSPSGNADEQYF. Here the CDR3 DNA reads TGTGCCAGCTCACCTAGCGGGAACGCGGACGAGCAGTACTTC. The chain links TRBV18 to TRBJ2-7; TRBD2 agrees at 8 bases. Germline values: CDR1 KGHSH, CDR2 LQKENI. V lost 3 bases to trimming and J lost 5 bases; unmatched junction nucleotides: 6. The CDR3 has 14 residues. Based on the CDR3 plus reference TRBV18 and TRBJ2-7, the full variable domain is NAGVMQNPRHLVRRRGQEARLRCSPMKGHSHVYWYRQLPEEGLKFMVYLQKENIIDESGMPKERFSAEFPKEGPSILRIQQVVRGDSAAYFCASSPSGNADEQYFGPGTRLTVT.